The rows below give T cell receptor beta chains drawn from one sample of a study of blood T cells in healthy people across ages. In TCRdb, the 5' RACE reads were re-called with MiXCR into one record per CDR3 protein. The table lists approximately 800,000 distinct CDR3 sequences, 20% to 25% of them singletons. The same sample was also used in a study of T cells of mothers and their children.

Material: blood. These receptors were obtained from a boy aged 5-17 years in good health. Each CDR3 is given with its conserved first and last residue. D genes are given only for firm matches. A clone size is listed for some rows: how often the clone was seen (once, few, many), or a class if it is expanded.

v_call	cdr3_length	d_call	clone_size	j_call	cdr3_aa	cdr3_nt
TRBV11-2	15	NA	few	TRBJ1-5	CASSLLGDGNQPQHF	TGTGCCAGCAGCTTATTGGGTGATGGCAATCAGCCCCAGCATTTT
TRBV12-3/TRBV12-4	15	NA	NA	TRBJ2-3	CASSPEGYSTDTQYF	TGTGCCAGCAGTCCCGAGGGTTACAGCACAGATACGCAGTATTTT
TRBV5-1	13	NA	NA	TRBJ2-1	CASTEDPCNEQFF	TGCGCCAGCACAGAAGACCCCTGCAATGAGCAGTTCTTC
TRBV6-5	16	NA	NA	TRBJ2-2	CASSYSAGMGSGELFF	TGTGCCAGCAGTTACTCAGCAGGGATGGGCTCCGGGGAGCTGTTTTTT
TRBV20-1	14	NA	NA	TRBJ2-4	CSARGQLAKNIQYF	TGCAGTGCTAGGGGACAACTAGCCAAAAACATTCAGTACTTC
TRBV7-9	15	TRBD2	few	TRBJ2-3	CASSSWTSGTDTQYF	TGTGCCAGCAGCTCCTGGACTAGCGGCACAGATACGCAGTATTTT
TRBV10-3	17	TRBD1	NA	TRBJ2-2	CAISPNRGQGPPGELFF	TGTGCCATCAGTCCTAATAGGGGACAGGGCCCCCCCGGGGAGCTGTTTTTT
TRBV29-1	13	NA	NA	TRBJ1-1	CSSDRDPGTEAFF	TGCAGCTCTGACCGGGACCCCGGGACTGAAGCTTTCTTT
TRBV6-6	16	NA	NA	TRBJ1-5	CASSAPGTVSNQPQHF	TGTGCCAGCAGCGCACCCGGTACAGTCAGCAATCAGCCCCAGCATTTT
TRBV12-3/TRBV12-4	12	NA	NA	TRBJ1-1	CASSPRSLEAFF	TGTGCCAGCAGTCCCCGTTCCCTTGAGGCTTTCTTT
TRBV10-3	14	TRBD1	few	TRBJ1-6	CAIRRDRSNSPLHF	TGTGCCATCAGACGGGACAGGAGTAATTCACCCCTCCACTTT
TRBV11-2	15	NA	NA	TRBJ2-5	CASSSAGQRRETQYF	TGTGCCAGCAGCTCCGCCGGTCAAAGAAGAGAGACCCAGTACTTC
TRBV6-6	14	NA	few	TRBJ2-7	CASTYPGRSYEQYF	TGTGCCAGCACTTATCCGGGACGGTCCTACGAGCAGTACTTC
TRBV9	14	NA	few	TRBJ1-1	CASTGGVMNTEAFF	TGTGCCAGCACGGGGGGGGTGATGAACACTGAAGCTTTCTTT
TRBV10-3	15	NA	NA	TRBJ1-6	CAISKSTGSNSPLHF	TGTGCCATCAGTAAGTCGACCGGGTCAAATTCACCCCTCCACTTT
TRBV9	15	TRBD1	NA	TRBJ2-5	CASSAPGQLFETQYF	TGTGCCAGCAGCGCCCCGGGACAGCTTTTTGAGACCCAGTACTTC
TRBV29-1	13	TRBD1	NA	TRBJ2-7	CSVRDRGGPEQYF	TGCAGCGTTAGGGACAGGGGCGGACCCGAGCAGTACTTC
TRBV19	15	TRBD1	few	TRBJ2-2	CASNPGQGDTGELFF	TGTGCCAGTAATCCAGGCCAGGGGGACACCGGGGAGCTGTTTTTT
TRBV29-1	17	TRBD2	few	TRBJ2-1	CSVEGTSGASSYNEQFF	TGCAGCGTTGAAGGGACTAGCGGCGCTAGCTCCTACAATGAGCAGTTCTTC
TRBV5-8	17	NA	few	TRBJ1-4	CASSLPLTEPLNEKLFF	TGTGCCAGCAGCTTACCACTGACAGAGCCCCTTAATGAAAAACTGTTTTTT
TRBV20-1	14	TRBD1	NA	TRBJ2-1	CSALTGGNLDEQFF	TGCAGTGCTCTGACAGGGGGTAACTTGGATGAGCAGTTCTTC
TRBV7-9	14	TRBD1	NA	TRBJ2-7	CASSQGAGHYEQYF	TGTGCCAGCAGCCAGGGGGCGGGACACTACGAGCAGTACTTC
TRBV29-1	12	NA	few	TRBJ2-7	CSVRVLGSEQYF	TGCAGCGTCCGGGTTTTGGGGTCCGAGCAGTACTTC
TRBV7-2	15	NA	few	TRBJ1-6	CASRVQSSYNSPLHF	TGTGCTAGCAGAGTACAGAGCTCCTATAATTCACCCCTCCACTTT
TRBV7-9	15	TRBD1	few	TRBJ1-2	CASSPGQGAGYGYTF	TGTGCCAGCAGCCCAGGACAGGGGGCAGGATATGGCTACACCTTC
TRBV29-1	14	NA	NA	TRBJ2-5	CSVEAAEGHETQYF	TGCAGCGTTGAAGCTGCCGAGGGCCATGAGACCCAGTACTTC
TRBV4-3	17	NA	many	TRBJ2-2	CASSQDSPGRMPGELFF	TGCGCCAGCAGCCAAGATTCACCGGGAAGGATGCCCGGGGAGCTGTTTTTT
TRBV4-2	17	NA	NA	TRBJ2-1	CASSQVAGGGSYNEQFF	TGTGCCAGCAGCCAAGTGGCAGGGGGGGGCTCCTACAATGAGCAGTTCTTC
TRBV5-1	15	NA	few	TRBJ1-1	CASSLDTEVYTEAFF	TGCGCCAGCAGCTTGGATACAGAGGTTTACACTGAAGCTTTCTTT
TRBV27	14	TRBD1	NA	TRBJ2-1	CASSFGTVNNEQFF	TGTGCCAGCAGTTTCGGGACAGTTAACAATGAGCAGTTCTTC
TRBV29-1	16	TRBD1	NA	TRBJ2-1	CSVEYREQGVYNEQFF	TGCAGCGTTGAATACCGAGAACAGGGGGTGTACAATGAGCAGTTCTTC
TRBV6-5	13	NA	few	TRBJ1-1	CASSWNMNTEAFF	TGTGCCAGCAGTTGGAACATGAACACTGAAGCTTTCTTT
TRBV6-1	15	NA	NA	TRBJ1-4	CASSVTQGGNEKLFF	TGTGCCAGCAGTGTGACACAGGGTGGTAATGAAAAACTGTTTTTT
TRBV20-1	11	NA	NA	TRBJ1-1	CSARVGAKTFF	TGCAGTGCTAGAGTTGGAGCGAAGACTTTCTTT
TRBV13	14	TRBD2	NA	TRBJ2-7	CASSLGAGGNEQYF	TGTGCCAGCAGCTTAGGAGCGGGAGGCAACGAGCAGTACTTC
TRBV7-9	15	NA	NA	TRBJ2-7	CASSLKPADSGEQYF	TGTGCCAGCAGCTTAAAACCCGCGGACTCGGGTGAGCAGTACTTC
TRBV9	15	NA	NA	TRBJ2-6	CASSAHDSGANVLTF	TGTGCCAGCAGCGCTCACGACTCTGGGGCCAACGTCCTGACTTTC
TRBV7-2	13	NA	NA	TRBJ2-1	CASSLVYGNEQFF	TGTGCCAGCAGCTTAGTCTATGGGAATGAGCAGTTCTTC
TRBV28	15	TRBD1	few	TRBJ2-3	CASSKGTGGPGTQYF	TGTGCCAGCAGTAAGGGGACAGGGGGCCCAGGTACGCAGTATTTT
TRBV20-1	16	TRBD1	few	TRBJ1-2	CSALGTGGTLPYGYTF	TGCAGTGCTCTAGGGACAGGGGGGACTCTTCCTTATGGCTACACCTTC